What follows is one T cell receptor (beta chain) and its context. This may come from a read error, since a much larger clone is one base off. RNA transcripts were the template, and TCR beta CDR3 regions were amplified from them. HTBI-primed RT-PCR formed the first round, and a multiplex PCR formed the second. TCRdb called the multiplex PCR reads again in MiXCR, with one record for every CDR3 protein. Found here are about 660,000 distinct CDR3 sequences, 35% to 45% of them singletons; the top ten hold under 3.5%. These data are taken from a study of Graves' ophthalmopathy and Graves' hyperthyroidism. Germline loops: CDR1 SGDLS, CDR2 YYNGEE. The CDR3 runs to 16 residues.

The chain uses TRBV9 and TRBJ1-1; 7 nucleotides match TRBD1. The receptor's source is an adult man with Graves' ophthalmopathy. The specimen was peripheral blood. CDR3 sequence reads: CASNVGEGTVDTEAFF. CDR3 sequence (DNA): TGTGCCAGCAACGTAGGGGAAGGGACAGTCGACACTGAAGCTTTCTTT.